This T cell receptor beta chain was profiled in a study of technical replicates of blood from several donors. Produced via immunoSEQ multiplex PCR; TCRdb's table is partial and in-frame only. The sample has tens of thousands of clones, about 96% seen once. This CDR3 is 14 amino acids long. Germline CDR1 and CDR2: GTSNPN and SVGIG (reference sequence). V lost 2 bases, J lost 4 bases, and 3 bases stayed unmatched. The material sequenced was T cells isolated from PBMCs. The rearrangement joins TRBV30 to TRBJ1-5; 9 nucleotides align to TRBD1. This clonotype was obtained from a human donor in good health. Here the CDR3 reads CAWSKGQGNQPQHF. The CDR3 DNA is TGTGCCTGGAGTAAGGGACAGGGAAATCAGCCCCAGCATTTT.